The present TCR beta chain was sequenced within a study of primary melanoma T cells and metastatic recurrence (dated by TCRdb to between 2020 and 2021). General notes on the study: The cohort consisted of approximately 180 primary melanomas of stage T2 to T4, each more than 1 mm thick. Whether patient outcome could be predicted by T-cell fraction and T-cell repertoire clonality in primary melanoma tumors was the question this study put to the test. The T-cell fraction measured by TCR beta sequencing was weighed against progression-free survival, the clinical outcome chosen for the comparison. Histopathological grading of tumor-infiltrating lymphocytes was compared with the T-cell fraction derived from sequencing.

Receptor amplification or capture employed the immunoSEQ multiplex PCR assay. Primary melanoma tumor tissue was subjected to high-throughput sequencing of the T-cell receptor beta chain. On the study's bioinformatics: TCRB CDR3 sharing between samples and the distribution of insertions and deletions were included in the repertoire analyses. The predictive value of the T-cell fraction was ranked against histopathological variables by a gradient-boosted model. What TCRdb holds here is the immuneACCESS table cut down to in-frame rearrangements. Part of the clones is not present; checked against another copy, under half of the missing clones reflect an unresolved V gene, and the others are unexplained. V and J calls and clone size follow that table, whereas D and trimming were derived from the DNA. Here the sample has some 870 clones; more than 75% occur a single time. Of the sample, approximately 9.1% is held by the ten largest clones.

The paper's findings and limits, for the study overall: Protection appeared to be conferred by a T-cell fraction above 20% regardless of ulceration status, mitotic rate or nodal disease. An effective T-cell-mediated antitumor response in primary melanoma was presented by the authors only as a suggestion rather than as a demonstrated mechanism. Tumor T-cell fraction was reported to predict progression-free survival independently of thickness, ulceration, mitotic rate and age. Reportedly, adding T-cell fraction to tumor thickness improved progression-free survival prediction more than adding any other histopathological variable did.

Details on this clone: There is no known antigen for this receptor. The record has no base qualities; no much larger clone is one base away.

Patients had primary melanoma that had been surgically resected and was considered potentially curable but at risk of metastatic recurrence. From the germline V gene, CDR1 is SGHNT and CDR2 is YENEEA. V gives up 3 bases and J gives up 2 bases, and the segment between their germline ends measures 7 bases. Its CDR3 holds 14 amino acids, cysteine through phenylalanine. Only the CDR3 part of the read is kept: 42 bases, read in frame from the first base. This TCR derives from a human donor with melanoma. This receptor chain uses TRBV11-3 and TRBJ2-2; the D gene cannot be resolved reliably. The sample consisted of melanoma tumor tissue. The base sequence is TGTGCCAGCAGCTTGGAACTTAACACCGGGGAGCTGTTTTTT. It encodes CASSLELNTGELFF.